Following are 21 T cell receptor beta chains from one sample sequenced in a study of T cell changes during pregnancy in multiple sclerosis. The data were produced by immunoSEQ multiplex PCR, yet TCRdb's version contains in-frame clones alone and is incomplete. Here the sample spans 45,000 to 55,000 clones, about 90% being singletons. This specimen consisted of CD4+ T cells from peripheral blood mononuclear cells, obtained in the second trimester of pregnancy. These receptors all stem from a female donor with multiple sclerosis, enrolled in a pregnancy study.

This chain connects TRBV28 to TRBJ1-5; D remains ambiguous. CDR3 size: 12 residues. Trimming took off 2 bases at V and 6 bases at J, with 5 bases between the two ends. CDR1 is MDHEN and CDR2 is SYDVKM in the germline V gene. The CDR3 loop is CASSLTSQPQHF. In DNA, the CDR3 is TGTGCCAGCAGTTTAACGAGTCAGCCCCAGCATTTT.

CDR3 residues: CASSDRGDSRGNTEAFF. CDR3 nucleotides: TGTGCCAGCAGTGACCGAGGGGACAGCAGGGGGAACACTGAAGCTTTCTTT. V usage is TRBV6-1 and J usage is TRBJ1-1; 7 bases agree with TRBD1. J gave up 1 base and V 3 bases, and 11 bases lay outside the gene matches. CDR3 length: 17 residues. From germline, CDR1 is MNHNS and CDR2 SASEGT.

The chain carries TRBV6-5 and TRBJ1-2, with a tentative D call TRBD1 (5 bases). Per the germline V gene, CDR1 is MNHEY and CDR2 is SVGAGI. This CDR3 region has 14 residues. V was shortened by 2 bases and J by 5 bases, with 12 bases between the two germline ends. CDR3 nucleotides: TGTGCCAGCAGTTACAGACCGGGACTGTATGGCTACACCTTC. Translation: CASSYRPGLYGYTF.

This sequence joins TRBV5-4 and TRBJ2-5, with 12 bases lining up with TRBD2. Germline V gene data show CDR1 as SGHNT and CDR2 as YYREEE (reference sequence). With 2 bases clipped from V and 0 bases from J, the junction kept 2 bases outside the gene matches. The CDR3 runs 16 residues. The CDR3 DNA is TGTGCCAGCAGCTTTCGACTAGCGGGGGACCAAGAGACCCAGTACTTC. This gives the protein CASSFRLAGDQETQYF.

The chain recombines TRBV6-5 with TRBJ2-5; tentatively, D is TRBD1 (5 bases). The CDR3 length is 15 residues. Germline CDR1 reads MNHEY; CDR2 reads SVGAGI. V lost 6 bases to trimming and J lost 2 bases, with 16 bases between them. In DNA, the CDR3 is TGTGCCAGCAGCCGCGGACAAGGCCCACAAGAGACCCAGTACTTC. This gives the protein CASSRGQGPQETQYF.

The rearrangement uses TRBV27 and TRBJ2-2; D gene ambiguous. This CDR3 is built from 14 residues. V lost 2 bases and J lost 3, with 7 bases in between. Germline CDR1 reads MNHEY; CDR2 reads SMNVEV (reference sequence). CDR3: CASSLSDHTGELFF. DNA for the CDR3: TGTGCCAGCAGTTTAAGCGACCACACCGGGGAGCTGTTTTTT.

The J gene is TRBJ2-3, the V gene TRBV7-2, with 12 nucleotides matching TRBD2. Germline V gives CDR1 SGHTA, CDR2 FQGNSA. J gave up 4 bases and V 1 base, and 9 bases lay outside the gene matches. The CDR3 contains 18 residues. This CDR3 reads CASSLGMTSGRLADTQYF. For the CDR3, the DNA is TGTGCCAGCAGCTTAGGTATGACTAGCGGGAGACTGGCAGATACGCAGTATTTT. Supplemented by reference TRBV7-2 and TRBJ2-3, the full variable domain reads GAGVSQSPSNKVTEKGKDVELRCDPISGHTALYWYRQSLGQGLEFLIYFQGNSAPDKSGLPSDRFSAERTGGSVSTLTIQRTQQEDSAVYLCASSLGMTSGRLADTQYFGPGTRLTVL.

CDR3 in DNA: TGTGCCAGCAATGACCCGGTCTCCTATACGGCGGGAGGGCCAACCAATGAGCAGTTCTTC. Its translation is CASNDPVSYTAGGPTNEQFF. The rearrangement uses TRBV7-3 and TRBJ2-1, with 9 positions matching TRBD2. Germline V gives CDR1 SGHTA, CDR2 FQGTGA. CDR3 length: 20 residues. The V gene end was trimmed by 7 bases and the J gene end by 6 bases; junction bases not matched to a gene: 25.

As to this clone: An end of the junction differs from the germline gene, which may be a read error. The chain's CDR3 is CASGEGAGGTDTQYF. CDR3 coding DNA: TGTGCCAGCGGTGAGGGTGCGGGCGGCACAGATACGCAGTATTTT. The V call is TRBV2, the J call TRBJ2-3; D is possibly TRBD2 (5 bases). CDR1 and CDR2 from the germline V gene are SNHLY and FYNNEI. The CDR3 is 15 residues long.

The CDR3 region has the DNA TGCGCCAGCTCTAGGGGGAGGGTATTGGAGCAGTACTTC. Encoded protein: CASSRGRVLEQYF. This chain links TRBV10-2 with TRBJ2-7, with a tentative D call TRBD2 (7 bases). Trimming pared 8 bases from V and 7 bases from J, leaving 18 bases between. The CDR3 length is 13 residues. From germline, CDR1 is WSHSY and CDR2 SAAADI.

J is TRBJ2-1 and V is TRBV2, with no clear D. Germline lookup yields CDR1 SNHLY and CDR2 FYNNEI. V shed 3 bases and J shed 0 bases, with 12 bases lying between them. The CDR3 sequence is 16 residues long. The DNA of the CDR3 is TGTGCCAGCAGTGAGTATGAGTCGAGCTCCTACAATGAGCAGTTCTTC. Its translation: CASSEYESSSYNEQFF. Complete variable domain (other parts from reference TRBV2 and TRBJ2-1): EPEVTQTPSHQVTQMGQEVILRCVPISNHLYFYWYRQILGQKVEFLVSFYNNEISEKSEIFDDQFSVERPDGSNFTLKIRSTKLEDSAMYFCASSEYESSSYNEQFFGPGTRLTVL.

The chain is built from TRBV28 and TRBJ2-3; TRBD2 matches at 9 bases. CDR1 is MDHEN and CDR2 is SYDVKM in the germline V gene. This CDR3 has 15 amino acids. After removal of 5 bases from V and 1 base from J, the junction contained 4 bases not matched to a gene. The CDR3 protein is CASSPPSGGTDTQYF. The DNA of the CDR3 is TGTGCCAGCAGTCCCCCTAGCGGGGGCACAGATACGCAGTATTTT.

This rearrangement joins TRBV7-8 to TRBJ2-5, with a tentative D call TRBD2 (5 bases). V was pared by 1 base and J by 3 bases, with 12 bases between. CDR3 length: 15 amino acids. CDR1 is SGHVS, CDR2 FQNEAQ, per germline. The CDR3 DNA follows: TGTGCCAGCAGCTTAGACGGGGTGCTAAAAGAGACCCAGTACTTC. This gives the protein CASSLDGVLKETQYF.

Only a few counts were recorded for this clone. V gene TRBV19 combines with J gene TRBJ1-1, with 8 bases matching TRBD1. The germline gives CDR1 LNHDA, CDR2 SQIVND (reference sequence). The CDR3 extends over 12 amino acids. With V trimmed by 6 bases and J by 4 bases, 1 base remained unmatched. CDR3: CASRGQATEAFF. The DNA for the CDR3 is TGTGCCAGTAGGGGACAGGCCACTGAAGCTTTCTTT.

In this sample, this clone turned up a few times. This chain joins TRBV7-2 and TRBJ2-1, with 8 bases aligning to TRBD2. Per the germline V gene, CDR1 is SGHTA and CDR2 is FQGNSA. The CDR3 contains 16 residues. V was pared by 4 bases and J by 0 bases, with 5 bases of the junction left unmatched. The CDR3 reads CASSSSGTSSYNEQFF. CDR3 bases: TGTGCCAGCAGCTCATCCGGGACTAGCTCCTACAATGAGCAGTTCTTC.

The rearrangement links TRBV5-1 to TRBJ2-2; D may be TRBD2 (6 bases). Looked up from germline, CDR1 is SGHRS and CDR2 is YFSETQ. Trimming took 7 bases from V and 5 from J, leaving 15 bases between them. CDR3 length: 14 residues. The CDR3 DNA reads as TGCGCCAGCGGTCTAGCGTTAACTACCGGGGAGCTGTTTTTT. Translating it yields CASGLALTTGELFF.

The chain recombines TRBV6-1 with TRBJ2-2; 9 positions match TRBD1. CDR1 is MNHNS and CDR2 is SASEGT in the germline V gene. The CDR3 length is 15 residues. Trimming at V came to 3 bases and at J to 3 bases, leaving 2 bases not matched to a gene. The DNA of the CDR3 is TGTGCCAGCAGTGAGGGGACAGGGTACACCGGGGAGCTGTTTTTT. Amino acids: CASSEGTGYTGELFF.

The chain links TRBV10-3 to TRBJ1-1; TRBD1 is a possible D gene (6 bases). V dropped 0 bases and J dropped 0 bases, with 11 bases sitting between them. Germline V gives CDR1 ENHRY, CDR2 SYGVKD. This CDR3 region has 16 residues. The CDR3 sequence is CAISESTGGLNTEAFF. CDR3 sequence (DNA): TGTGCCATCAGTGAGTCGACGGGGGGGCTGAACACTGAAGCTTTCTTT.

V gene TRBV5-4 combines with J gene TRBJ1-2; 9 bases agree with TRBD1. Germline lookup yields CDR1 SGHNT and CDR2 YYREEE (reference sequence). The CDR3 covers 15 residues. V was clipped by 4 bases and J by 4 bases; unmatched bases: 8. The CDR3 loop is CASSRWTGDAYGYTF. Written as DNA, the CDR3 is TGTGCCAGCAGCCGATGGACAGGGGATGCCTATGGCTACACCTTC. Supplemented by reference TRBV5-4 and TRBJ1-2, the full variable domain reads ETGVTQSPTHLIKTRGQQVTLRCSSQSGHNTVSWYQQALGQGPQFIFQYYREEENGRGNFPPRFSGLQFPNYSSELNVNALELDDSALYLCASSRWTGDAYGYTFGSGTRLTVV.

This chain joins TRBV28 and TRBJ2-4; the D gene is possibly TRBD1 (6 bases). V gave up 6 bases and J gave up 1 base, with 13 bases separating them. Per the germline V gene, CDR1 is MDHEN and CDR2 is SYDVKM. There are 15 residues in the CDR3. CDR3 sequence (DNA): TGTGCCAGCAGCACGACAGGTCTGGCCAAAAACATTCAGTACTTC. Amino acids: CASSTTGLAKNIQYF.

The CDR3 coding sequence is TGTGCCAGCAGAGACTCCGGGACAGGGGAAACAGATACGCAGTATTTT. It yields the protein CASRDSGTGETDTQYF. V is TRBV6-6 and J is TRBJ2-3; the match to TRBD1 covers 10 bases. V gave up 6 bases and J gave up 3 bases; unmatched junction bases: 9. CDR1 is MNHNY, CDR2 SVGAGI, per germline (reference sequence). The CDR3 is 16 residues long.